The 12 T cell receptor beta chains below come from one sample, sequenced in a study of T cells expressing NK-cell markers. Reanalyzing the 5' RACE reads, TCRdb keeps one entry per CDR3 protein, without DNA. The listing records about 160,000 distinct CDR3 sequences. The sample comprised blood T cells: a sorted CD56 or NKG2C T cell subset, CD4+ or CD8+ T cells, or bulk PBMC T cells (not recorded which). The receptors were gathered from a man aged 18 to 69 in good health.

The CDR3 loop is CASSLATEEYEQYF. The genes are TRBV11-2 and TRBJ2-7. Per the germline V gene, CDR1 is SGHAT and CDR2 is FQNNGV. The CDR3 totals 14 residues. Looking up the rest from reference TRBV11-2 and TRBJ2-7 gives the full variable domain: EAGVAQSPRYKIIEKRQSVAFWCNPISGHATLYWYQQILGQGPKLLIQFQNNGVVDDSQLPKDRFSAERLKGVDSTLKIQPAKLEDSAVYLCASSLATEEYEQYFGPGTRLTVT.

J is TRBJ1-4 and V is TRBV6-5. CDR1 is MNHEY, CDR2 SVGAGI, per germline. The CDR3 runs 14 residues. The CDR3 reads CASSYRAEGEKLFF.

V is TRBV5-1 and J is TRBJ1-2; there is no DNA to check the TCRdb D call of TRBD1. This CDR3 is built from 15 residues. The germline gives CDR1 SGHRS, CDR2 YFSETQ. CDR3 sequence reads: CASSSTGQGASGYTF.

The chain employs TRBV5-1 and TRBJ1-2; the D call of TRBD1 rests on TCRdb alone, since no DNA is present to check it. The CDR3 has 15 amino acids. Germline V lookup: CDR1 SGHRS, CDR2 YFSETQ. CDR3: CASSLDHPSGSGYTF.

V is TRBV6-4 and J is TRBJ2-2; without DNA, the TCRdb call of TRBD1 cannot be checked. Germline V gene sequence: CDR1 MRHNA, CDR2 SNTAGT. The CDR3 totals 20 residues. CDR3 in amino acids: CASRTPPGPSEFPYTGELFF.

The rearrangement uses TRBV3-1 and TRBJ2-3; as DNA is missing, the TRBD2 call by TCRdb cannot be tested. The germline gives CDR1 LGHDT, CDR2 YNNKEL (reference sequence). The length of the CDR3 is 14 residues. CDR3 amino acids: CASSQSTRVDTQYF.

The chain has TRBV6-5 and TRBJ1-1. Germline V gene sequence: CDR1 MNHEY, CDR2 SVGAGI. The CDR3 loop spans 15 amino acids. Here the CDR3 reads CASSYVSDRPTEAFF.

V usage is TRBV7-8 and J usage is TRBJ1-2. Germline V CDR1 and CDR2: SGHVS, FQNEAQ. The CDR3 loop spans 17 amino acids. The chain's CDR3 is CASSLDGNRLINYGYTF.

V usage is TRBV9 and J usage is TRBJ2-3. The germline V gene has CDR1 SGDLS and CDR2 YYNGEE. The CDR3 length is 11 residues. CDR3: CASGVADTQYF.

V gene TRBV5-1 combines with J gene TRBJ2-3; TCRdb picks TRBD2, but there is no DNA to check that call. Germline lookup yields CDR1 SGHRS and CDR2 YFSETQ. This CDR3 comprises 15 residues. The CDR3 sequence is CASSLGLAGADTQYF.

The V call is TRBV3-1, the J call TRBJ1-2; TCRdb's D call of TRBD1 is untestable without DNA. This CDR3 comprises 15 residues. Germline CDR1 reads LGHDT; CDR2 reads YNNKEL (reference sequence). The CDR3 loop is CASSQDNTGVYGYTF.

The J gene is TRBJ1-4, the V gene TRBV6-1; TCRdb names TRBD1, which stays unverified in the absence of DNA. The germline V gene has CDR1 MNHNS and CDR2 SASEGT. The CDR3 sequence is 14 residues long. The CDR3 sequence: CASSETGEHEKLFF.